The clone carrying this TCR beta chain was seen just once. Antigen: not known. The protocol was immunoSEQ multiplex PCR, while the TCRdb copy is restricted to in-frame clones and leaves out a portion. The sample contains about 180,000 clones, 88% of which appear only once. Germline V gene lookup returns CDR1 SGHKS and CDR2 YYEKEE (reference sequence). Trimming removed 0 bases from V and 4 bases from J, with 11 bases in between. There are 15 residues in the CDR3. The sample comes from a study of T cell responses to AZD1222 COVID-19 vaccine. Findings of the study overall: White British donors predominated, females outnumbered males, and clonal diversity was possibly underestimated. Once two AZD1222 doses were given, Spike-specific TCR breadth and depth went up.

This material consisted of peripheral blood, taken 28 days after the second AZD1222 dose. The chain recombines TRBV5-5 with TRBJ2-1; D unclear. The TCR originated in an adult who received the AZD1222 COVID-19 vaccine. The CDR3 here is CASSLARVEYNEQFF. The CDR3 region has the DNA TGTGCCAGCAGCTTGGCCCGGGTGGAATACAATGAGCAGTTCTTC.